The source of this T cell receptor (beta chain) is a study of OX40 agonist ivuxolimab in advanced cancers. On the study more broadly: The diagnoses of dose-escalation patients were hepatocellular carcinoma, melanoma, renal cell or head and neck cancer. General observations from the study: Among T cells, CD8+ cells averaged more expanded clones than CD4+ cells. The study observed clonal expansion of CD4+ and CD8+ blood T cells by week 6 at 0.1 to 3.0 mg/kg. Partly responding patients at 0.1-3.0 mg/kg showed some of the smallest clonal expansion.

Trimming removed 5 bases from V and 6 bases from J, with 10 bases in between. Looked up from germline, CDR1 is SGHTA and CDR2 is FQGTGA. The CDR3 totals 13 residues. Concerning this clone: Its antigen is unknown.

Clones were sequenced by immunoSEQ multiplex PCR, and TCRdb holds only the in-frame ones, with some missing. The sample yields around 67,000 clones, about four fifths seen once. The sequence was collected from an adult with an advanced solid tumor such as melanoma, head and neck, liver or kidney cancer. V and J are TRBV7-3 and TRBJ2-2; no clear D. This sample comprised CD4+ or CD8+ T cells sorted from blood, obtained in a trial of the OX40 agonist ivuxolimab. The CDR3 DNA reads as TGTGCCAGCAGCCCCACCCAGTCCGGGGAGCTGTTTTTT. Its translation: CASSPTQSGELFF. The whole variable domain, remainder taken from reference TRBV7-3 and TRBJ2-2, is GAGVSQTPSNKVTEKGKYVELRCDPISGHTALYWYRQSLGQGPEFLIYFQGTGAADDSGLPNDRFFAVRPEGSVSTLKIQRTERGDSAVYLCASSPTQSGELFFGEGSRLTVL.